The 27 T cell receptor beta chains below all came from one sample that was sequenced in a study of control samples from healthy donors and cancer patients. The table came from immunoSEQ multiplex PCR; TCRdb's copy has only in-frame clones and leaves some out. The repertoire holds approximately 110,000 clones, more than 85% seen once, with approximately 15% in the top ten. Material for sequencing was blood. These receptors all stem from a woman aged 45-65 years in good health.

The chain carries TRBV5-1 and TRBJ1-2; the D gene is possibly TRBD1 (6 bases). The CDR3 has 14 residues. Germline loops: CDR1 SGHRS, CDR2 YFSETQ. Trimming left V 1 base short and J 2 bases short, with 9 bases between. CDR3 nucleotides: TGCGCCAGCAGCTTGTCCGGACAGAACTATGGCTACACCTTC. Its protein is CASSLSGQNYGYTF.

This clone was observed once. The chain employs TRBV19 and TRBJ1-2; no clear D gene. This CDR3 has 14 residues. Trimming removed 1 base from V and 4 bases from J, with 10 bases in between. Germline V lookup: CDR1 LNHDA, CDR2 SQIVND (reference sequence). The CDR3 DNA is TGTGCCAGTAGTATAGGAGCTTTGTCCTATGGCTACACCTTC. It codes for CASSIGALSYGYTF.

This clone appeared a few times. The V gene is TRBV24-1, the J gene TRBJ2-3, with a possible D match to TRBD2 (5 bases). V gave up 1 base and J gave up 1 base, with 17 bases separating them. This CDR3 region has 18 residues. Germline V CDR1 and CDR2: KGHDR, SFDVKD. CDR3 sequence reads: CATSDFSFGRGGTDTQYF. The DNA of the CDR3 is TGTGCCACCAGTGATTTCTCCTTTGGGAGAGGAGGCACAGATACGCAGTATTTT.

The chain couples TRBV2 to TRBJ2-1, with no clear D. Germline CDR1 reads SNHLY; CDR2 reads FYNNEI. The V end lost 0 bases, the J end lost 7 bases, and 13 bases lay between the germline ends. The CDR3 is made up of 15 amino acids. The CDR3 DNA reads TGTGCCAGCAGTGAAGCGCTAACCTGGGGTAATGAGCAGTTCTTC. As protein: CASSEALTWGNEQFF. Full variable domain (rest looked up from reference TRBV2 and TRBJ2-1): EPEVTQTPSHQVTQMGQEVILRCVPISNHLYFYWYRQILGQKVEFLVSFYNNEISEKSEIFDDQFSVERPDGSNFTLKIRSTKLEDSAMYFCASSEALTWGNEQFFGPGTRLTVL.

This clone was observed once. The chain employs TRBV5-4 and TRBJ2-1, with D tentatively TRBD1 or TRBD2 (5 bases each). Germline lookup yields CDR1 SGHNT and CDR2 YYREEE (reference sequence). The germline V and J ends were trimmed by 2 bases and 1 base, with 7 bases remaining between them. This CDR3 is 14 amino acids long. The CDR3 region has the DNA TGTGCCAGCAGCTTCGGGGCGTCCTACAATGAGCAGTTCTTC. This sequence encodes CASSFGASYNEQFF.

The DNA for the CDR3 is TGTGCCAGCAGTCCCCAGGGATTACCCTATGGCTACACCTTC. It translates to CASSPQGLPYGYTF. J is TRBJ1-2 and V is TRBV6-5; a weak D match, TRBD1 (5 bases). Germline values: CDR1 MNHEY, CDR2 SVGAGI. The CDR3 consists of 14 residues. Trimming stripped 5 bases from V and 4 bases from J, with 14 bases between.

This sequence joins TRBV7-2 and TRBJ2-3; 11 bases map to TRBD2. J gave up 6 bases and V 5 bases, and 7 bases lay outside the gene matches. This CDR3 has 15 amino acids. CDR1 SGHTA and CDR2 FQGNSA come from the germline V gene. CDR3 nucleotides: TGTGCCAGCAGCCTAACGTCTAGCGGGGGGGATACGCAGTATTTT. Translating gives CASSLTSSGGDTQYF.

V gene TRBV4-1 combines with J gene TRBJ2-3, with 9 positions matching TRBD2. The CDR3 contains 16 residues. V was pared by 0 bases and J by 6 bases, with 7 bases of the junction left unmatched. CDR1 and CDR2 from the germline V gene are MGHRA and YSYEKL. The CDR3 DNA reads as TGCGCCAGCAGCCAAGATATGGGACTAGCAACGGATACGCAGTATTTT. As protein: CASSQDMGLATDTQYF.

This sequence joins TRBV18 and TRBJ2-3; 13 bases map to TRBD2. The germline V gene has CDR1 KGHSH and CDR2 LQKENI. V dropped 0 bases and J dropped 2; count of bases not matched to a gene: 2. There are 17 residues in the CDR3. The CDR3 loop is CASSPPTSGGITDTQYF. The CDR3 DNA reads TGTGCCAGCTCACCACCGACTAGCGGGGGGATCACAGATACGCAGTATTTT.

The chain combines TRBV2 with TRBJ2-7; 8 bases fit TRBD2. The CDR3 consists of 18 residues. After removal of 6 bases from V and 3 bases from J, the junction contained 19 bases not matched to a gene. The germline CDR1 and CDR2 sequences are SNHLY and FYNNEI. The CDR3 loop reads CASRISGKSTRPSYEQYV. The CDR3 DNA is TGTGCCAGCAGGATTAGCGGGAAGTCAACCCGCCCAAGCTACGAGCAGTACGTC.

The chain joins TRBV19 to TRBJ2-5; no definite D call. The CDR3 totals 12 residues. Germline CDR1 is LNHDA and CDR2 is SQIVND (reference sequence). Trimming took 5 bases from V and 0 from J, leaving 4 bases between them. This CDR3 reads CASSAYQETQYF. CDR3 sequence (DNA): TGTGCCAGTAGTGCGTACCAAGAGACCCAGTACTTC.

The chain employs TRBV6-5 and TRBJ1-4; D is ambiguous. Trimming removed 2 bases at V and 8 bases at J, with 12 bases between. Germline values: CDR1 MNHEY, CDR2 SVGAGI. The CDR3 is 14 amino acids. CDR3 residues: CASSYTPSEEKLFF. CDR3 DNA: TGTGCCAGCAGTTACACCCCCTCGGAAGAAAAACTGTTTTTT.

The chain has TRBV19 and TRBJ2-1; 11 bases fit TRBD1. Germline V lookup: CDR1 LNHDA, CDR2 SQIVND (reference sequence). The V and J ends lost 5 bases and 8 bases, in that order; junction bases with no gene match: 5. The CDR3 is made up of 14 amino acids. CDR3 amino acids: CASSPRTGGYEQFF. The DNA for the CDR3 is TGTGCCAGTAGTCCGAGGACAGGGGGCTATGAGCAGTTCTTC.

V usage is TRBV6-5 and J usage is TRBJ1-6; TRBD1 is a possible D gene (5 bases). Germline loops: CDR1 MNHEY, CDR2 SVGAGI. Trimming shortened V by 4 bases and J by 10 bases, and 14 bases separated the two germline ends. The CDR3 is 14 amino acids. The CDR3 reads CASSSGGYGSPLHF. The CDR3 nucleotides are TGTGCCAGCAGTTCCGGGGGGTACGGATCACCCCTCCACTTT.

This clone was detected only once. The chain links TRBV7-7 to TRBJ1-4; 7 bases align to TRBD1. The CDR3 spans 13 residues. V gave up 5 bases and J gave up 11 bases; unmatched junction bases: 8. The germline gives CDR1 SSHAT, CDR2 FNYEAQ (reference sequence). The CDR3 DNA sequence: TGTGCCAGCAGCCCGCGACAGGGTGAGAAACTGTTTTTT. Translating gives CASSPRQGEKLFF. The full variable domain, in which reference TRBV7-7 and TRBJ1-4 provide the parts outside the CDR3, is GAGVSQSPRYKVTKRGQDVTLRCDPISSHATLYWYQQALGQGPEFLTYFNYEAQPDKSGLPSDRFSAERPEGSISTLTIQRTEQRDSAMYRCASSPRQGEKLFFGSGTQLSVL.

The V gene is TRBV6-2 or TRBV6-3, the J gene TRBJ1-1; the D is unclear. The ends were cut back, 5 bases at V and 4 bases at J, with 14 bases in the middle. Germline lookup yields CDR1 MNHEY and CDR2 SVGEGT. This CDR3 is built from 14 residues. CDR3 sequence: CASSRREAGTEAFF. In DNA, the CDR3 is TGTGCCAGCAGTCGCCGGGAGGCGGGCACTGAAGCTTTCTTT.

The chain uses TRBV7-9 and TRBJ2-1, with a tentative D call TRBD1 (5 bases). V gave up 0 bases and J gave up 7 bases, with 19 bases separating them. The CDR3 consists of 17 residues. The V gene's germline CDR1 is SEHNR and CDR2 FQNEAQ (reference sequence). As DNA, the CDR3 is TGTGCCAGCAGCTTAGCGGGGAAGCCTAGAGGACAAAATGAGCAGTTCTTC. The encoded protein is CASSLAGKPRGQNEQFF.

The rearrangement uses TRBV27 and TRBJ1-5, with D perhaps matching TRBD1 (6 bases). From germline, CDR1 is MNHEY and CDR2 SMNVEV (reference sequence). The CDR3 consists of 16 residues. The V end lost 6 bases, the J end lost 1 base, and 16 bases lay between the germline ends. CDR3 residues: CASRKDNRESNQPQHF. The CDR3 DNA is TGTGCCAGCAGGAAAGATAACAGGGAAAGCAATCAGCCCCAGCATTTT.

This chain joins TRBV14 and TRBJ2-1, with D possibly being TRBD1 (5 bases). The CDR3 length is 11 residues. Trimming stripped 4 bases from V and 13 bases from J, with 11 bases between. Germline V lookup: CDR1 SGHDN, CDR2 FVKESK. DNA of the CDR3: TGTGCCAGCAGCCCCGGACACTCCCAGTTCTTC. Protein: CASSPGHSQFF. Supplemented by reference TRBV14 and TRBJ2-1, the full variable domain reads EAGVTQFPSHSVIEKGQTVTLRCDPISGHDNLYWYRRVMGKEIKFLLHFVKESKQDESGMPNNRFLAERTGGTYSTLKVQPAELEDSGVYFCASSPGHSQFFGPGTRLTVL.

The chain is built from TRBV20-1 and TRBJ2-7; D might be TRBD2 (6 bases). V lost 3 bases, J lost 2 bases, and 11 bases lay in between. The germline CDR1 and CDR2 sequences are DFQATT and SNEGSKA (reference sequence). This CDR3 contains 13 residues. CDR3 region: CSASGSGTYEQYF. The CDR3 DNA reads TGCAGTGCTAGTGGTAGCGGAACCTACGAGCAGTACTTC.

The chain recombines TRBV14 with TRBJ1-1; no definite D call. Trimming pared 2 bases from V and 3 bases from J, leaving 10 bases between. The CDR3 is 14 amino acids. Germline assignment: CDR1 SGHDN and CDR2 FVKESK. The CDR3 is CASSQFNWDTEAFF. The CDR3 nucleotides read TGTGCCAGCAGCCAATTTAATTGGGACACTGAAGCTTTCTTT. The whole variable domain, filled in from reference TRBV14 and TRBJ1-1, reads EAGVTQFPSHSVIEKGQTVTLRCDPISGHDNLYWYRRVMGKEIKFLLHFVKESKQDESGMPNNRFLAERTGGTYSTLKVQPAELEDSGVYFCASSQFNWDTEAFFGQGTRLTVV.

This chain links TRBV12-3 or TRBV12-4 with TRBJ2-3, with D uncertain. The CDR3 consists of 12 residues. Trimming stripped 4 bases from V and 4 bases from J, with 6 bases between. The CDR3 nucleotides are TGTGCCAGCAGTTGGGCCTCAGATACGCAGTATTTT. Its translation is CASSWASDTQYF.

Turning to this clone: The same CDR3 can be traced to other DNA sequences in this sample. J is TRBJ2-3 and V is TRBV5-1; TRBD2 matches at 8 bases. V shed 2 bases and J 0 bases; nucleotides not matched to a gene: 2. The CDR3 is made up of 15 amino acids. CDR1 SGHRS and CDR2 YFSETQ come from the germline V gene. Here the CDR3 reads CASSLTSGSTDTQYF. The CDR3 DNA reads TGCGCCAGCAGCTTAACTAGCGGTAGCACAGATACGCAGTATTTT.

CDR3 coding DNA: TGTGCCAGCAGCGTAGGGACGGGGGCGAGCACAGATACGCAGTATTTT. It yields the protein CASSVGTGASTDTQYF. This sequence joins TRBV9 and TRBJ2-3; D tentatively reads TRBD1 or TRBD2 (6 bases each). CDR1 is SGDLS, CDR2 YYNGEE, per germline. The CDR3 spans 16 residues. Deletions cut 0 bases from V and 0 bases from J, with 11 bases between.

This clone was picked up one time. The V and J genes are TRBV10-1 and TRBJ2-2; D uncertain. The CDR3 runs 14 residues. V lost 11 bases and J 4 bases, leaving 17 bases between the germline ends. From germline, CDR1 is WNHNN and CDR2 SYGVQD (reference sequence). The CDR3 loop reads CAFLALPCTGELFF. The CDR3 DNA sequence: TGCGCCTTCCTGGCACTCCCCTGCACCGGGGAGCTGTTTTTT.

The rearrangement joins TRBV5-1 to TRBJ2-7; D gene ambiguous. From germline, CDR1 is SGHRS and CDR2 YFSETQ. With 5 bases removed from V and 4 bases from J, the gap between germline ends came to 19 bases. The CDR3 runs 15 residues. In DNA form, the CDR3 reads TGCGCCAGCAGATATGGACCGAAAGCCGAATACGAGCAGTACTTC. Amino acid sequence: CASRYGPKAEYEQYF. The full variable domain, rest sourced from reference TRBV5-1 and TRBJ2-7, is KAGVTQTPRYLIKTRGQQVTLSCSPISGHRSVSWYQQTPGQGLQFLFEYFSETQRNKGNFPGRFSGRQFSNSRSEMNVSTLELGDSALYLCASRYGPKAEYEQYFGPGTRLTVT.

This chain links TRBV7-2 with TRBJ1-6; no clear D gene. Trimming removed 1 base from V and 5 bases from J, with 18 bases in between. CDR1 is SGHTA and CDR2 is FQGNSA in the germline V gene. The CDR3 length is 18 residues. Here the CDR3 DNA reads TGTGCCAGCAGCTTAGTGCCGGTTCCGAACATACATAATTCACCCCTCCACTTT. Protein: CASSLVPVPNIHNSPLHF.